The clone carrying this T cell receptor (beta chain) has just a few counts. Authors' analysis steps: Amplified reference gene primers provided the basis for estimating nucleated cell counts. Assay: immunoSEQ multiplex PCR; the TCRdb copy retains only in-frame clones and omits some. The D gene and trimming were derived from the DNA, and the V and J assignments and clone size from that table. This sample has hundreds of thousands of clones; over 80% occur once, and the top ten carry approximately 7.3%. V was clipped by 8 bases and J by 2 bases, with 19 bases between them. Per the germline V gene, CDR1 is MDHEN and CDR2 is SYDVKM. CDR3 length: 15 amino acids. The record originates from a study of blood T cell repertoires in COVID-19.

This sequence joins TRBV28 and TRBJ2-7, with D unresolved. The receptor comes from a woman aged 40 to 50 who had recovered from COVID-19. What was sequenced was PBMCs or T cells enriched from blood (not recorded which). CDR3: CASFRFGGTAYEQYF. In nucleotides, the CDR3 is TGTGCCAGCTTCCGTTTTGGTGGCACCGCCTACGAGCAGTACTTC. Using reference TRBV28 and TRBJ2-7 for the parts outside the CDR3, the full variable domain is DVKVTQSSRYLVKRTGEKVFLECVQDMDHENMFWYRQDPGLGLRLIYFSYDVKMKEKGDIPEGYSVSREKKERFSLILESASTNQTSMYLCASFRFGGTAYEQYFGPGTRLTVT.